The rows below give T cell receptor beta chains drawn from one sample of a study of identical twins. TCRdb re-derived calls from the 5' RACE reads in MiXCR, one entry per CDR3 protein. The repertoire holds 700,000 or so distinct CDR3 sequences, with less than 10% as singletons. These data also featured in a second study, about yellow fever vaccine responses in identical twins.

Sample: PBMCs. The receptor source for this set is a woman between 18 and 29 years old in good health. The CDR3 runs from the conserved cysteine through the conserved F or W. A D gene is named only where the DNA matches it firmly. Clone size appears in some rows only: once, few, many, or a class for an expanded clone.

j_call,clone_size,v_call,cdr3_length,d_call,cdr3_nt,cdr3_aa
TRBJ2-2,NA,TRBV20-1,11,NA,TGCAGTGCTATAGGCCCCGGGGAGCTGTTTTTT,CSAIGPGELFF
TRBJ2-1,many,TRBV6-1,15,TRBD2,TGTGCCAGCAGCCGATTAGCGGGAGTGGGAAATGAGCAGTTCTTC,CASSRLAGVGNEQFF
TRBJ2-1,few,TRBV18,13,NA,TGTGCCAGCTCACCACCGGTACTAGCTGAGCAGTTCTTC,CASSPPVLAEQFF
TRBJ2-1,NA,TRBV15,15,TRBD2,TGTGCCACCAGACTAGCGGAGGGAGGGTACAATGAGCAGTTCTTC,CATRLAEGGYNEQFF
TRBJ2-1,few,TRBV25-1,16,NA,TGTGCCAGCAGTGAATTTCTGGGGACCGACGACGATGAGCAGTTCTTC,CASSEFLGTDDDEQFF
TRBJ2-3,NA,TRBV7-2,14,NA,TGTGCCAGCAGCCGGGACTGGAGGACGGATACGCAGTATTTT,CASSRDWRTDTQYF
TRBJ1-5,few,TRBV18,15,NA,TGTGCCAGCTCACCCCCGGGAGGGTGGGATCAGCCCCAGCATTTT,CASSPPGGWDQPQHF
TRBJ2-3,few,TRBV7-9,17,TRBD1,TGTGCCAGCAGCTTATTCTGGAAGGGACAGCCTACAGATACGCAGTATTTT,CASSLFWKGQPTDTQYF
TRBJ2-3,NA,TRBV7-8,13,TRBD2,TGTGCCAGCAGCGTAACTAGCGTTGATACGCAGTATTTT,CASSVTSVDTQYF
TRBJ1-2,few,TRBV7-9,15,TRBD1,TGTGCCAGCAGCCCGAGGGACAGAGTGAACTATGGCTACACCTTC,CASSPRDRVNYGYTF
TRBJ1-2,NA,TRBV4-1,16,TRBD1,TGCGCCAGCAGCCAAGGGACAGGGGGCTCTAACTATGGCTACACCTTC,CASSQGTGGSNYGYTF
TRBJ2-1,NA,TRBV20-1,14,NA,TGCAGTGCTAGAGCAAGGACTCACTACAATGAGCAGTTCTTC,CSARARTHYNEQFF